The clone carrying this T cell receptor beta chain has more than one count but fewer than ten. V shed 4 bases and J 0 bases; nucleotides not matched to a gene: 3. The CDR3 covers 16 residues. Looked up from germline, CDR1 is SGHTA and CDR2 is FQGTGA. This entry belongs to a study of T cell changes during pregnancy in multiple sclerosis. Clones were read by immunoSEQ multiplex PCR, and TCRdb kept only the in-frame ones, dropping some. The repertoire holds 35,000 to 45,000 clones, with around 93% as singletons. Sequenced material: CD4+ T cells from peripheral blood mononuclear cells, taken before pregnancy. The sequence was obtained from a female donor with multiple sclerosis, enrolled in a pregnancy study. The chain carries TRBV7-3 and TRBJ2-2, with 9 nucleotides matching TRBD1. DNA for the CDR3: TGTGCCAGCAGCTCCACAGGGGGCGCGAACACCGGGGAGCTGTTTTTT. It translates to CASSSTGGANTGELFF. The variable domain in full, completed from reference TRBV7-3 and TRBJ2-2, reads GAGVSQTPSNKVTEKGKYVELRCDPISGHTALYWYRQSLGQGPEFLIYFQGTGAADDSGLPNDRFFAVRPEGSVSTLKIQRTERGDSAVYLCASSSTGGANTGELFFGEGSRLTVL.